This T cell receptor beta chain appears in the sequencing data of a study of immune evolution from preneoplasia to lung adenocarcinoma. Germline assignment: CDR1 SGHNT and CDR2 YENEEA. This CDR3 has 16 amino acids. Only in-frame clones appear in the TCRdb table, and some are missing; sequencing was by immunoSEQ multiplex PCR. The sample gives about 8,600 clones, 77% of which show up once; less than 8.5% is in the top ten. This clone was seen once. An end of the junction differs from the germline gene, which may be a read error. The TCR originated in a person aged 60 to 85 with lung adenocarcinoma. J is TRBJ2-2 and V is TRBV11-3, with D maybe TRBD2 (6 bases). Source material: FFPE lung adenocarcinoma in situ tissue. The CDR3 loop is CASSLVGGSWTGKLFF. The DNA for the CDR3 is TGTGCCAGCAGCTTAGTCGGGGGAAGTTGGACCGGGAAGCTGTTTTTT.